The 8 T cell receptor beta chains below come from one sample, sequenced in a study of shared clonotypes between healthy human individuals. Method: immunoSEQ multiplex PCR; TCRdb's copy keeps in-frame clones and lacks some. The sample has millions of clones, roughly 92% seen once; the top ten hold more than 0.12%. The source material was naive CD4+ T cells sorted from blood. The subset is: CD45RA+ positively selected. The receptors shown here come from a man younger than 35 in good health.

This chain uses TRBV5-4 with TRBJ2-1; D is ambiguous. Trimming stripped 5 bases from V and 0 bases from J, with 9 bases between. This CDR3 contains 14 residues. The germline CDR1 and CDR2 sequences are SGHNT and YYREEE (reference sequence). For the CDR3, the DNA is TGTGCCAGCAGTAGGGCCAGCTCCTACAATGAGCAGTTCTTC. Translated: CASSRASSYNEQFF. Complete variable domain (other parts from reference TRBV5-4 and TRBJ2-1): ETGVTQSPTHLIKTRGQQVTLRCSSQSGHNTVSWYQQALGQGPQFIFQYYREEENGRGNFPPRFSGLQFPNYSSELNVNALELDDSALYLCASSRASSYNEQFFGPGTRLTVL.

The chain joins TRBV10-3 to TRBJ2-7; the match to TRBD2 covers 9 bases. Germline trimming cut 5 bases from V and 7 bases from J; bases unmatched to any gene: 9. Germline-derived CDR1 and CDR2 are ENHRY and SYGVKD. This CDR3 is built from 14 residues. In nucleotides, the CDR3 is TGTGCCATCAGTCAATTAGCGGGAGAAGGAGAGCAGTACTTC. As protein: CAISQLAGEGEQYF.

The CDR3 region is CASSLDRVSYGYTF. Here the CDR3 DNA reads TGTGCCAGCTCCCTGGACAGGGTGAGCTATGGCTACACCTTC. The chain has TRBV18 and TRBJ1-2; 8 nucleotides align to TRBD1. V lost 6 bases and J lost 4; bases outside the gene matches: 7. The CDR3 runs 14 residues. Germline V gives CDR1 KGHSH, CDR2 LQKENI.

As concerns this clone: Other DNA sequences in this sample translate to the same CDR3. The rearrangement joins TRBV10-3 to TRBJ2-3; 10 bases line up with TRBD2. The CDR3 spans 16 residues. After removal of 0 bases from V and 3 bases from J, the junction contained 3 bases not matched to a gene. Germline CDR1 is ENHRY and CDR2 is SYGVKD. CDR3 nucleotides: TGTGCCATCAGTGAGTCGAGCGGGGGGGCAACAGATACGCAGTATTTT. Its translation: CAISESSGGATDTQYF.

V and J are TRBV25-1 and TRBJ2-3; D unresolved. Germline V gives CDR1 MGHDK, CDR2 SYGVNS. This CDR3 comprises 13 residues. Trimming removed 6 bases at V and 5 bases at J, with 12 bases between. The CDR3 is CASRTVNGDTQYF. DNA of the CDR3: TGTGCCAGCAGGACCGTCAACGGAGATACGCAGTATTTT.

This chain connects TRBV27 to TRBJ2-2, with no clear D. The CDR3 is made up of 13 amino acids. V lost 2 bases and J 3 bases, leaving 4 bases between the germline ends. CDR1 MNHEY and CDR2 SMNVEV come from the germline V gene (reference sequence). CDR3 bases: TGTGCCAGCAGTTTAGTCGACACCGGGGAGCTGTTTTTT. Amino acid sequence: CASSLVDTGELFF.

This chain uses TRBV7-9 with TRBJ2-5, with a tentative D call TRBD2 (5 bases). The CDR3 is 15 residues long. Deletions cut 2 bases from V and 0 bases from J, with 10 bases between. Germline V gene lookup returns CDR1 SEHNR and CDR2 FQNEAQ (reference sequence). The CDR3 nucleotides read TGTGCCAGCAGCTTAAATGGGAGAAACCAAGAGACCCAGTACTTC. This sequence encodes CASSLNGRNQETQYF.

This clone appeared a few times. The chain carries TRBV10-3 and TRBJ1-2; 9 bases are shared with TRBD1. This CDR3 has 15 amino acids. J was trimmed by 4 bases and V by 4 bases; bases with no gene match: 7. Germline CDR1 ENHRY, CDR2 SYGVKD. The CDR3 loop reads CAISADRGDTYGYTF. CDR3 DNA: TGTGCCATCAGTGCGGACAGGGGAGATACCTATGGCTACACCTTC.